The source of this T cell receptor (beta chain) is a study of PD-1 blockade in classical Hodgkin lymphoma. Findings and limits, study-wide: Healthy donors reportedly exceeded newly diagnosed patients in baseline TCR diversity. Patients starting nivolumab less than 1 year after ASCT had lower diversity and were excluded from later analyses. There was a significant rise in CD4+ TCR diversity by C4D1, with no such rise for CD8+.

Patients all relapsed after autologous stem cell transplantation, and there was variation in brentuximab vedotin exposure. The assay was immunoSEQ multiplex PCR, and TCRdb's table has in-frame clones only and misses some. The sample holds roughly 45,000 clones; around three quarters are singletons and the top ten take around 2.8%. The table lists this clone with a few counts. The antigen remains undetermined. Sequences were derived from peripheral blood mononuclear cells (PBMCs), sampled before the second cycle of nivolumab. This sequence originates from a human donor with classical Hodgkin lymphoma.

DNA for the CDR3: TGTGCCAGCAGACCGAGTCTGTTCTATACGCAGTATTTT. Protein sequence: CASRPSLFYTQYF. This chain links TRBV27 with TRBJ2-3; D remains unclear. The ends were cut back, 6 bases at V and 7 bases at J, with 14 bases in the middle. The CDR3 has 13 residues. Germline V gene lookup returns CDR1 MNHEY and CDR2 SMNVEV (reference sequence).